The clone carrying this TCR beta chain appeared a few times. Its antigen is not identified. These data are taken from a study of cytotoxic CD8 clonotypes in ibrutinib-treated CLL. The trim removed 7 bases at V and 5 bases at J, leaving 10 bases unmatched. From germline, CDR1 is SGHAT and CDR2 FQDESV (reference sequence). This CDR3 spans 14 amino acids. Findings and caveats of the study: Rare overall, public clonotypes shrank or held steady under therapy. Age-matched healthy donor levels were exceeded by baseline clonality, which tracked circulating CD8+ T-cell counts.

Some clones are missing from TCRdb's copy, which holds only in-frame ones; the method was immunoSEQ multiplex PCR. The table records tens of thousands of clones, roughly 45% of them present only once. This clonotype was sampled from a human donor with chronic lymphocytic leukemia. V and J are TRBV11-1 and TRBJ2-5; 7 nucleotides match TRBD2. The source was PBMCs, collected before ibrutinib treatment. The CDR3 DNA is TGTGCCAGCAACCCAGGGAGGGAATGGGAGACCCAGTACTTC. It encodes CASNPGREWETQYF. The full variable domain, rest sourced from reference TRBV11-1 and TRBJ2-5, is EAEVAQSPRYKITEKSQAVAFWCDPISGHATLYWYRQILGQGPELLVQFQDESVVDDSQLPKDRFSAERLKGVDSTLKIQPAELGDSAMYLCASNPGREWETQYFGPGTRLLVL.